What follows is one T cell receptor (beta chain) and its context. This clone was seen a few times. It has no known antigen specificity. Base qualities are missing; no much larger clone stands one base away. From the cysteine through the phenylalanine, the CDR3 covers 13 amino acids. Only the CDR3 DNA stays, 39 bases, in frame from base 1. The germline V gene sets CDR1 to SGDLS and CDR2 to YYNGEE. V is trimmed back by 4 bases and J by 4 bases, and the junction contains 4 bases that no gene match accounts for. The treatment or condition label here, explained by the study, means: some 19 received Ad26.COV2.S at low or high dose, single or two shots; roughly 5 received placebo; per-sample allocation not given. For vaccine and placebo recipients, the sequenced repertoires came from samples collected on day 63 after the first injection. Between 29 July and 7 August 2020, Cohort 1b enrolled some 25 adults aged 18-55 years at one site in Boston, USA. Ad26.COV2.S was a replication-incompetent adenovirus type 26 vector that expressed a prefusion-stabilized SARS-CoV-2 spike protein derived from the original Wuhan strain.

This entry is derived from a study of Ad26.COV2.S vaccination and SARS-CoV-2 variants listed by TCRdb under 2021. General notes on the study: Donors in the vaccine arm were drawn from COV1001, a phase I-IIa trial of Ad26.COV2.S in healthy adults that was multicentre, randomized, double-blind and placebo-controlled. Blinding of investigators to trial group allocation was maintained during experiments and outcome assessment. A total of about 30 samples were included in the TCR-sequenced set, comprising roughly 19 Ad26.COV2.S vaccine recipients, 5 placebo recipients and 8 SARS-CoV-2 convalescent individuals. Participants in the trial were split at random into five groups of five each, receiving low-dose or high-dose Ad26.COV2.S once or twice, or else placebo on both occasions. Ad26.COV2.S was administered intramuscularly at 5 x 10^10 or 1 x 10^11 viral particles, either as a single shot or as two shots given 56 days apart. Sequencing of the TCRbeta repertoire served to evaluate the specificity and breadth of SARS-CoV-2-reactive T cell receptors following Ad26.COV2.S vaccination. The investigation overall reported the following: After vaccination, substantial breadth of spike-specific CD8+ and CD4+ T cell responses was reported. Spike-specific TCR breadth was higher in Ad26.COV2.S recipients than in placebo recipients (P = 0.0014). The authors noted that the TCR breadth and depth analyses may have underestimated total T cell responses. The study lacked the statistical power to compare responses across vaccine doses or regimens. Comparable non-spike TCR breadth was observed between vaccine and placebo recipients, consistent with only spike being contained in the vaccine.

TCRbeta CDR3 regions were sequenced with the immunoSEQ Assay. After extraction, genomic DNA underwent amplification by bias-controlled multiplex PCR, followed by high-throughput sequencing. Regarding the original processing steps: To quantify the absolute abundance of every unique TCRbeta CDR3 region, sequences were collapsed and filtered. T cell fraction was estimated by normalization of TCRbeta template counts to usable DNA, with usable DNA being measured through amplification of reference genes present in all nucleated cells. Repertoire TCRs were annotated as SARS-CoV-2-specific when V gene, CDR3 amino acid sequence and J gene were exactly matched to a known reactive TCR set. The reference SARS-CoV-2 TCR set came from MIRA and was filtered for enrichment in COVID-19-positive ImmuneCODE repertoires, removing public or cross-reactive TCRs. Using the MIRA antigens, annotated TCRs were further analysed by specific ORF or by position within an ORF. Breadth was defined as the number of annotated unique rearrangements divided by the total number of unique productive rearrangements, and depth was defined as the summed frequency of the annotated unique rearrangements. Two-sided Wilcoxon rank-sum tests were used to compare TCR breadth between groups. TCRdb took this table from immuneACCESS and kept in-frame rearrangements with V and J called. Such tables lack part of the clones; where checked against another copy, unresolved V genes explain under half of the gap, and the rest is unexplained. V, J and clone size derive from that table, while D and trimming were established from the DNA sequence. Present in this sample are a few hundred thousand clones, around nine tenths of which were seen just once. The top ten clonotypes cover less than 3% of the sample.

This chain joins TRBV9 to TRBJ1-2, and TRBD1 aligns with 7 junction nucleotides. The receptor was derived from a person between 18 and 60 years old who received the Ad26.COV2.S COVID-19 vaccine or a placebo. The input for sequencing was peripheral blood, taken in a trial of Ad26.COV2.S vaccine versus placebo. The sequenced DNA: TGTGCCAGCAGCCAGACAGGGTCCTATGGCTACACCTTC. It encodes CASSQTGSYGYTF.